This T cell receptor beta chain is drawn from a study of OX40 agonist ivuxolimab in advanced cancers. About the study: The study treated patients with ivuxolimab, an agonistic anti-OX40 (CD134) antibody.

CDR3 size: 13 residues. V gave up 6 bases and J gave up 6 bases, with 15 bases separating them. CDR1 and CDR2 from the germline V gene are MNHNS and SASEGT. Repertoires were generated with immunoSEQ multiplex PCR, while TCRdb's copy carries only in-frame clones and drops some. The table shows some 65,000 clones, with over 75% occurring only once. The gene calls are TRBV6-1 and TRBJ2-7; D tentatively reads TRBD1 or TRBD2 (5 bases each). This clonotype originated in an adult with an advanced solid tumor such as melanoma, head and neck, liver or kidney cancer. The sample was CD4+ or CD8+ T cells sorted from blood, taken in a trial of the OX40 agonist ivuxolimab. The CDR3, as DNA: TGTGCCAGCAGCCGGGACCAGCTCGTCGAGCAGTACTTC. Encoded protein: CASSRDQLVEQYF.